This paragraph covers one T cell receptor beta chain sequence. The target antigen is unknown. This specimen belongs to a study of brain metastases from non-small cell lung cancer. General study results and limits: TCR repertoires overlapped largely between brain metastases and matched primaries. Compared with primary tumors, brain metastases showed less T-cell infiltration. In 50% to 80% of brain metastases, T-cell clones were expanded compared with matched primary tumors.

Trimming stripped 1 base from V and 0 bases from J, with 14 bases between. CDR3 length: 16 amino acids. Germline V CDR1 and CDR2: SGHDT, YYEEEE. Clones were read by immunoSEQ multiplex PCR, and TCRdb kept only the in-frame ones, dropping some. This sample carries around 1,500 clones, about four fifths of them seen once, and the ten largest clones take approximately 9.4%. Source material: tissue from a brain metastasis. The J gene is TRBJ2-7, the V gene TRBV5-6, with D perhaps given as TRBD1 or TRBD2 (5 bases each). This TCR was recovered from a donor aged 40 or older with non-small cell lung cancer. CDR3 DNA: TGTGCCAGCAGCTTGATGGGACCCTCAGCCTCCTACGAGCAGTACTTC. Translating it yields CASSLMGPSASYEQYF.